This T cell receptor (beta chain) was profiled in a study of blood T cell repertoires in COVID-19. Study-level background: The samples span acute and convalescent COVID-19 from the United States, Italy and Spain.

Method: immunoSEQ multiplex PCR; TCRdb's copy keeps in-frame clones and lacks some. The sample shows some 490,000 clones, more than 85% of them seen only once. CDR3 length: 15 residues. Germline CDR1 is SNHLY and CDR2 is FYNNEI. V shed 2 bases and J 8 bases; nucleotides not matched to a gene: 10. The sequence came from an older woman who had recovered from COVID-19. The chain employs TRBV2 and TRBJ1-2, with TRBD1 matching 8 bases. Input material: PBMCs or T cells enriched from blood (not recorded which). The CDR3 region is CASSELVGQARGYTF. CDR3 nucleotides: TGTGCCAGCAGTGAATTGGTGGGACAGGCGCGCGGCTACACCTTC.